The entry that follows covers one T cell receptor beta chain sequence. These data are taken from a study of blood T cell repertoires in COVID-19. Study-wide background: COVID-19 samples collected from the United States, Italy and Spain covered acute and convalescent phases. From T cells, B-cell-depleted T cells, or PBMCs came the material, which was cDNA or gDNA.

Seattle-derived patients entered the study during active infection and were followed longitudinally. Trimming cost V 0 bases and J 4 bases, with 6 bases left between them. CDR3 length: 13 amino acids. Germline lookup yields CDR1 SGHRS and CDR2 YFSETQ. Authors' analysis steps: Estimation of nucleated cell counts relied on the amplification of reference gene primers. Sequencing was performed with immunoSEQ multiplex PCR; in TCRdb, only in-frame clones are kept and a portion is missing. The V and J calls and clone size come from that table; D and trimming were worked out from the DNA. The profile shows 330,000 or so clones, 87% of them singletons.

The rearrangement uses TRBV5-1 and TRBJ2-3; a weak D match, TRBD2 (5 bases). This TCR was sampled from a man between 25 and 39 years old with COVID-19, enrolled during active disease. Material for sequencing was peripheral blood. The CDR3 sequence is CASSLGGSDTQYF. Written as DNA, the CDR3 is TGCGCCAGCAGCTTGGGAGGGTCAGATACGCAGTATTTT.